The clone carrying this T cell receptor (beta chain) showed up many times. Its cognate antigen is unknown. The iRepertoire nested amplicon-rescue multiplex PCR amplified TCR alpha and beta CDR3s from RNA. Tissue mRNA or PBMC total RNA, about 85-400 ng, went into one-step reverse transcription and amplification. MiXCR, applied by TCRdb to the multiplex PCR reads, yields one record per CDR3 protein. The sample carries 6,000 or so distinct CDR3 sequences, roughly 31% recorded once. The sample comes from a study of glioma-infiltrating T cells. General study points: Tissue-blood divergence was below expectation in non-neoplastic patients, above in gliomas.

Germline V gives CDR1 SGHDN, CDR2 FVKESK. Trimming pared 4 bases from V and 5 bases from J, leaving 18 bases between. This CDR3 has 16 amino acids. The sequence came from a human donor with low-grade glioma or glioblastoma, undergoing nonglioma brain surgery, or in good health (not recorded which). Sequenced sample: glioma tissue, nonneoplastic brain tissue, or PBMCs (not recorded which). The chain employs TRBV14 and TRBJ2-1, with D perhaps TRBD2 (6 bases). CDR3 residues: CASSRNRDLSDNEQFF. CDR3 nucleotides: TGTGCCAGCAGCCGAAACCGGGACTTGAGTGACAATGAGCAGTTCTTC.